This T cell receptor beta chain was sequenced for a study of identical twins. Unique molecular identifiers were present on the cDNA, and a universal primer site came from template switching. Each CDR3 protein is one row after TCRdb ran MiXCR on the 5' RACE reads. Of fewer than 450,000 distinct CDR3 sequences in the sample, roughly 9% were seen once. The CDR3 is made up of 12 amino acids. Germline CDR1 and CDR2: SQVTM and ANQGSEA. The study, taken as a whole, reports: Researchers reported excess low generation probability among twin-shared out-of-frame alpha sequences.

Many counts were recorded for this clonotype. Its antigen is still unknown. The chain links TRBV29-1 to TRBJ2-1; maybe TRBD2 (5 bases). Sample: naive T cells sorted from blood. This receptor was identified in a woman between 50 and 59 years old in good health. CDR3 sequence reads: CKSGGSYNEQFF. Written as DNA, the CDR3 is TGCAAAAGCGGCGGGTCCTACAATGAGCAGTTCTTC.